Sequencing of this T cell receptor beta chain was carried out in a study of blood T cell repertoires in COVID-19. Study-level background: Donors in the United States, Italy and Spain gave samples during acute or convalescent COVID-19.

Authors' methods: The authors estimated nucleated cell counts from reference gene primer amplification. Repertoires were generated with immunoSEQ multiplex PCR, while TCRdb's copy carries only in-frame clones and drops some. The D gene and trimming were derived from the DNA, and the V and J assignments and clone size from that table. Of 40,000 to 45,000 clones detected, roughly nine tenths appear once; the ten largest clones hold 6.2%. Germline values: CDR1 MDHEN, CDR2 SYDVKM. The CDR3 runs 14 residues. Trimming removed 5 bases from V and 5 bases from J, with 15 bases in between. This chain joins TRBV28 and TRBJ2-5; tentative D call: TRBD2 (5 bases). The TCR comes from a human donor in a cohort sampled during active COVID-19. Material for sequencing was peripheral blood. CDR3 loop: CASSPLGVGETQYF. For the CDR3, the DNA is TGTGCCAGCAGTCCACTCGGGGTCGGGGAGACCCAGTACTTC.